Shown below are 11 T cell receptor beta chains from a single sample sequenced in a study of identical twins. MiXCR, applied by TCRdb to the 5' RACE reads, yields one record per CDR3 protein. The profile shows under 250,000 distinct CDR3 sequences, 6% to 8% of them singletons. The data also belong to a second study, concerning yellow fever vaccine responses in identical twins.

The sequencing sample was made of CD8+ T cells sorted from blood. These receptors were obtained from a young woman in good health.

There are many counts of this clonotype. CDR3 loop: CASSQGSSGRDTQYF. CDR3 nucleotides: TGCGCCAGCAGCCAAGGAAGTTCAGGCCGGGATACGCAGTATTTT. V gene TRBV4-1 combines with J gene TRBJ2-3, with D hard to call. V shed 1 base and J shed 6 bases, with 14 bases lying between them. The CDR3 sequence is 15 residues long. CDR1 MGHRA and CDR2 YSYEKL come from the germline V gene.

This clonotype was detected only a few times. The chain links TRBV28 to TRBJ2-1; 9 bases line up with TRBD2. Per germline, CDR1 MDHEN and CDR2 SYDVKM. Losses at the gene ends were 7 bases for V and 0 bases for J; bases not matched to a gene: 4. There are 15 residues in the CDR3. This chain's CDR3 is CASTLSGSSYNEQFF. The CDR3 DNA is TGTGCCAGCACCCTTAGCGGGAGCTCCTACAATGAGCAGTTCTTC.

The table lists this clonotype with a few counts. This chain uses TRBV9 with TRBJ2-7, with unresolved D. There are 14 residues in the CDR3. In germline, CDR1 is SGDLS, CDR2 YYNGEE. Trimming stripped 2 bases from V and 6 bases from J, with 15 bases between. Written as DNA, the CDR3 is TGTGCCAGCAGCGTGGAGCTAGGCTGGTCCGAGCAGTACTTC. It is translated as CASSVELGWSEQYF.

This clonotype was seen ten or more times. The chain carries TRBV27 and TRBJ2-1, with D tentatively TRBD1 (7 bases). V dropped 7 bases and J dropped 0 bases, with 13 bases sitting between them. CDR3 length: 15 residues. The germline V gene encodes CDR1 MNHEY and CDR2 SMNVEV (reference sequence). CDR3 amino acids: CASTLRGDSYNEQFF. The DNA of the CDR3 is TGTGCCAGCACTCTCAGGGGGGACTCCTACAATGAGCAGTTCTTC.

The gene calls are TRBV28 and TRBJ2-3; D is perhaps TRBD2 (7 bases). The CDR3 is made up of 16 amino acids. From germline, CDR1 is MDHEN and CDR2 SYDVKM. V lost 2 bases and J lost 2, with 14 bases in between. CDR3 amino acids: CASSLRGGTNTDTQYF. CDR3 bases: TGTGCCAGCAGTTTAAGGGGGGGAACTAACACAGATACGCAGTATTTT.

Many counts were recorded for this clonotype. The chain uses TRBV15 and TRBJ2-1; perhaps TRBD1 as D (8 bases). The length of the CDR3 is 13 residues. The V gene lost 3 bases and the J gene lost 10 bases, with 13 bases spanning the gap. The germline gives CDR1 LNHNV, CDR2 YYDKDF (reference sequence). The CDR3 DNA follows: TGTGCCACCAGCAGGGACAGGGAGGGGGAGCAGTTCTTC. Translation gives CATSRDREGEQFF.

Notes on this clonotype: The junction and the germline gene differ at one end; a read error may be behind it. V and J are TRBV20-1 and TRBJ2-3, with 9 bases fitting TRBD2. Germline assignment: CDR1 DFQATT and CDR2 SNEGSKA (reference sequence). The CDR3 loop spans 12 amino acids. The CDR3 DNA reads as TGCAGTGCTAGACCTAGCGGGGCCCCCTCCTGGTTT. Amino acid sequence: CSARPSGAPSWF.

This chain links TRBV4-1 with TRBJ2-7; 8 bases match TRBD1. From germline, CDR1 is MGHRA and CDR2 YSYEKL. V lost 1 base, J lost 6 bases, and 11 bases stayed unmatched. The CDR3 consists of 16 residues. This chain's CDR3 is CASSQVRTGSSGEQYV. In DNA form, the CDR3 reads TGCGCCAGCAGCCAAGTTCGGACAGGGAGTTCCGGCGAGCAGTACGTC.

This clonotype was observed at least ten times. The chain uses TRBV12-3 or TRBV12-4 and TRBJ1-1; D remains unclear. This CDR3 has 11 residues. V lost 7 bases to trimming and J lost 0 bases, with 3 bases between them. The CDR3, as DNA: TGTGCCAGCAAGATGAACACTGAAGCTTTCTTT. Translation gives CASKMNTEAFF.

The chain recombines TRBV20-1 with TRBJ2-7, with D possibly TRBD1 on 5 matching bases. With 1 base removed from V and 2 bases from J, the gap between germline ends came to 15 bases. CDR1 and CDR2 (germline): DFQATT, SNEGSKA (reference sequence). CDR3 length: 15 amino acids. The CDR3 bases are TGCAGTGCTAGAGCAGGGCCCACCTTCACCTACGAGCAGTACGTC. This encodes CSARAGPTFTYEQYV.

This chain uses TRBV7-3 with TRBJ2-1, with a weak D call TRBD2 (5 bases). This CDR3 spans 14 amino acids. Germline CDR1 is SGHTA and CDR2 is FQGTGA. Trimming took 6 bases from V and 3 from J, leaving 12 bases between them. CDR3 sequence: CASSSLGSYNEQFF. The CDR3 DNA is TGTGCCAGCAGTAGCTTAGGGAGCTACAATGAGCAGTTCTTC.